Shown below are 23 T cell receptor beta chains from a single sample sequenced in a study of cytomegalovirus exposure and HLA in healthy donors. PCR involved 60 Vbeta and 13 Jbeta primers. Sequencing was performed with immunoSEQ multiplex PCR; in TCRdb, only in-frame clones are kept and a portion is missing. The table has some 20,000 clones, more than 65% seen once. The material sequenced was PBMCs. The receptor set was obtained from a man aged 18 to 29 in good health and CMV-seronegative.

The chain couples TRBV29-1 to TRBJ2-4; D remains ambiguous. V was trimmed by 4 bases and J by 0 bases, leaving 19 bases between them. The CDR3 runs to 17 residues. Germline lookup yields CDR1 SQVTM and CDR2 ANQGSEA. This CDR3 reads CSVVMGYERIAKNIQYF. The CDR3 DNA reads TGCAGCGTTGTGATGGGCTATGAACGTATAGCCAAAAACATTCAGTACTTC.

The chain is built from TRBV5-4 and TRBJ2-3, with 10 bases that match TRBD2. With V trimmed by 3 bases and J by 1 base, 5 bases remained unmatched. The CDR3 extends over 16 amino acids. Looked up from germline, CDR1 is SGHNT and CDR2 is YYREEE (reference sequence). CDR3 protein: CASSWKRGGRTDTQYF. DNA for the CDR3: TGTGCCAGCAGCTGGAAGCGGGGGGGCCGCACAGATACGCAGTATTTT.

This rearrangement joins TRBV9 to TRBJ2-2, with 7 positions matching TRBD2. Germline assignment: CDR1 SGDLS and CDR2 YYNGEE. The CDR3 sequence is 14 residues long. Trimming cost V 6 bases and J 5 bases; bases outside gene matches: 7. The CDR3 DNA is TGTGCCAGCACCGAACGAGCGGGGACCGGGGAGCTGTTTTTT. Translated, it gives CASTERAGTGELFF.

This chain joins TRBV5-1 and TRBJ2-3, with no clear D. Germline lookup yields CDR1 SGHRS and CDR2 YFSETQ. The CDR3 spans 12 residues. V lost 1 base to trimming and J lost 6 bases, with 6 bases between them. The CDR3 sequence is CASSLQSDTQYF. DNA of the CDR3: TGCGCCAGCAGCTTGCAGTCCGATACGCAGTATTTT.

The chain carries TRBV6-5 and TRBJ2-7; possible D gene TRBD2, 6 bases. CDR3 size: 14 residues. Germline V gene data show CDR1 as MNHEY and CDR2 as SVGAGI. Trimming took 6 bases from V and 4 from J, leaving 16 bases between them. The CDR3 is CASSGGLSRYEQYF. The CDR3 nucleotides read TGTGCCAGCAGCGGCGGACTATCACGTTACGAGCAGTACTTC.

The chain employs TRBV2 and TRBJ2-7; 10 bases align to TRBD2. With 6 bases clipped from V and 2 bases from J, the junction kept 4 bases outside the gene matches. CDR1 and CDR2 (germline): SNHLY, FYNNEI. The CDR3 is made up of 14 amino acids. CDR3: CASRGTSAPYEQYF. The CDR3 coding sequence is TGTGCCAGCAGGGGGACTAGCGCGCCCTACGAGCAGTACTTC.

The chain employs TRBV5-8 and TRBJ2-2, with a weak D call TRBD2 (6 bases). The V gene's germline CDR1 is SGHTS and CDR2 YDEGEE. The length of the CDR3 is 16 residues. With 0 bases removed from V and 2 bases from J, the gap between germline ends came to 11 bases. The chain's CDR3 is CASSLGAGLNTGELFF. For the CDR3, the DNA is TGTGCCAGCAGCTTGGGTGCGGGGTTAAACACCGGGGAGCTGTTTTTT.

Concerning this clone itself: At the DNA level, this CDR3 is encoded by other sequences in the same sample as well. The rearrangement joins TRBV20-1 to TRBJ1-1; D is unresolved. This CDR3 contains 11 residues. Germline V gene sequence: CDR1 DFQATT, CDR2 SNEGSKA (reference sequence). The V and J ends lost 5 bases and 1 base respectively, with 5 bases between them. CDR3 nucleotides: TGCAGTGCTCGACAGAACACTGAAGCTTTCTTT. Translation gives CSARQNTEAFF.

The chain has TRBV6-5 and TRBJ2-7; 8 nucleotides agree with TRBD1. From germline, CDR1 is MNHEY and CDR2 SVGAGI. The ends lost 6 bases at V and 0 bases at J; junction bases unmatched: 1. This CDR3 region has 13 residues. The CDR3 is CASSQGASYEQYF. The CDR3 DNA reads as TGTGCCAGCAGCCAGGGGGCCTCCTACGAGCAGTACTTC.

The chain employs TRBV2 and TRBJ1-1, with a possible D match to TRBD1 (5 bases). The CDR3 is 13 residues long. CDR1 SNHLY and CDR2 FYNNEI come from the germline V gene. V gave up 3 bases and J gave up 5 bases, with 10 bases separating them. In DNA, the CDR3 is TGTGCCAGCAGTGATGGAGGGGAGACTGAAGCTTTCTTT. Translating gives CASSDGGETEAFF.

The J gene is TRBJ1-6, the V gene TRBV6-5, with TRBD1 matching over 7 bases. Trimming at V came to 5 bases and at J to 7 bases, leaving 5 bases not matched to a gene. This CDR3 has 14 residues. Germline CDR1 MNHEY, CDR2 SVGAGI. DNA for the CDR3: TGTGCCAGCAGTCGGCAGGGGGACAATTCACCCCTCCACTTT. This translates into CASSRQGDNSPLHF.

This clone was seen a single time. The chain couples TRBV30 to TRBJ1-2; the match to TRBD1 covers 9 bases. With 2 bases clipped from V and 6 bases from J, the junction kept 4 bases outside the gene matches. Germline loops: CDR1 GTSNPN, CDR2 SVGIG (reference sequence). This CDR3 comprises 13 residues. This CDR3 reads CAWSTGTGNGYTF. In DNA, the CDR3 is TGTGCCTGGAGTACCGGGACAGGGAATGGCTACACCTTC.

CDR3 DNA: TGTGCCACCAGCAGAGATTTCGCGGTCCAAGAGACCCAGTACTTC. The encoded protein is CATSRDFAVQETQYF. This chain uses TRBV15 with TRBJ2-5; unclear D gene. This CDR3 is 15 amino acids long. The V and J ends lost 0 bases and 1 base respectively, with 9 bases between them. Germline V gene sequence: CDR1 LNHNV, CDR2 YYDKDF (reference sequence). The whole variable domain, filled in from reference TRBV15 and TRBJ2-5, reads DAMVIQNPRYQVTQFGKPVTLSCSQTLNHNVMYWYQQKSSQAPKLLFHYYDKDFNNEADTPDNFQSRRPNTSFCFLDIRSPGLGDTAMYLCATSRDFAVQETQYFGPGTRLLVL.

This chain links TRBV30 with TRBJ1-1; D possibly corresponds to TRBD1 (6 bases). Germline lookup yields CDR1 GTSNPN and CDR2 SVGIG (reference sequence). V was clipped by 6 bases and J by 5 bases, with 13 bases between them. The CDR3 runs 12 residues. The CDR3 sequence is CACKQGYTEAFF. The DNA of the CDR3 is TGTGCCTGTAAACAGGGTTATACTGAAGCTTTCTTT.

This chain joins TRBV6-1 and TRBJ1-5; 7 nucleotides align to TRBD1. Germline-derived CDR1 and CDR2 are MNHNS and SASEGT. J was trimmed by 8 bases and V by 3 bases; bases with no gene match: 7. There are 14 residues in the CDR3. The DNA of the CDR3 is TGTGCCAGCAGTGAGGGGACAGCGTCGGAGCCCCAGCATTTT. Its protein product is CASSEGTASEPQHF.

V usage is TRBV2 and J usage is TRBJ2-2; D is unclear. Trimming cost V 2 bases and J 0 bases, with 7 bases left between them. CDR1 is SNHLY, CDR2 FYNNEI, per germline. CDR3 size: 15 residues. For the CDR3, the DNA is TGTGCCAGCAGTGAACGCCAGGCGAACACCGGGGAGCTGTTTTTT. Its translation is CASSERQANTGELFF.

This sequence joins TRBV5-6 and TRBJ1-2; 9 bases are shared with TRBD1. The CDR3 is 16 amino acids. Germline CDR1 is SGHDT and CDR2 is YYEEEE. The ends lost 0 bases at V and 4 bases at J; junction bases unmatched: 7. For the CDR3, the DNA is TGTGCCAGCAGCTTGGGAGGGACAGGGATCCTCTATGGCTACACCTTC. Its protein is CASSLGGTGILYGYTF.

CDR3 amino acids: CASTITGSSRPQHF. The CDR3, as DNA: TGTGCCAGCACCATAACAGGGTCCTCGAGGCCCCAGCATTTT. The V and J genes are TRBV7-2 and TRBJ1-5, with D possibly being TRBD1 (6 bases). Germline V gene lookup returns CDR1 SGHTA and CDR2 FQGNSA. CDR3 size: 14 residues. V was clipped by 7 bases and J by 9 bases, with 19 bases between them.

J is TRBJ1-1 and V is TRBV4-2; D unresolved. Between the trimmed V and J ends, which lost 4 bases and 0 bases, there was a span of 15 bases. The CDR3 has 16 amino acids. Germline assignment: CDR1 LGHNA and CDR2 YNFKEQ. The CDR3 protein is CASSPQPHSLNTEAFF. The CDR3 DNA sequence: TGTGCCAGCAGCCCTCAACCTCACAGCTTGAACACTGAAGCTTTCTTT.

The V and J genes are TRBV10-3 and TRBJ2-2; 8 positions agree with TRBD1. The germline CDR1 and CDR2 sequences are ENHRY and SYGVKD. Trimming removed 6 bases from V and 1 base from J; junction bases left unmatched: 1. The CDR3 consists of 14 residues. The CDR3 DNA follows: TGTGCCATCAGCGGACAGGGGAACACCGGGGAGCTGTTTTTT. Translated: CAISGQGNTGELFF.

The chain uses TRBV7-9 and TRBJ2-5; possibly TRBD1 for D (5 bases). Germline V gene sequence: CDR1 SEHNR, CDR2 FQNEAQ (reference sequence). The CDR3 runs 14 residues. V lost 2 bases and J lost 5, with 12 bases in between. CDR3 protein: CASSLSAGQETQYF. DNA of the CDR3: TGTGCCAGCAGCTTAAGTGCAGGGCAGGAGACCCAGTACTTC.

This chain uses TRBV30 with TRBJ1-4, with D possibly being TRBD1 (6 bases). The CDR3 runs to 14 residues. Deletions cut 2 bases from V and 9 bases from J, with 16 bases between. Germline lookup yields CDR1 GTSNPN and CDR2 SVGIG (reference sequence). The CDR3 sequence: CAWSTTGFGKKLFF. CDR3 nucleotide sequence: TGTGCCTGGAGTACTACAGGGTTTGGGAAAAAACTGTTTTTT.

The J gene is TRBJ1-5, the V gene TRBV4-2; a possible D gene is TRBD1 (5 bases). The CDR3 covers 15 residues. Deletions cut 0 bases from V and 2 bases from J, with 8 bases between. Germline CDR1 reads LGHNA; CDR2 reads YNFKEQ. The CDR3 loop reads CASSQDEGGNQPQHF. The DNA for the CDR3 is TGTGCCAGCAGCCAAGACGAAGGGGGCAATCAGCCCCAGCATTTT.